The 25 T cell receptor beta chains below all came from one sample that was sequenced in a study of T cells in Graves' hyperthyroidism and ophthalmopathy (dated by TCRdb to between 2019 and 2020). The library was built by means of multiplex PCR. The run used an Illumina HiSeq 2000. Amplification of TCR beta CDR3 regions was carried out from RNA transcripts. The first round of RT-PCR for the TCR CDR3 was performed with the HTBI primer set and the Qiagen OneStep RT-PCR kit. Using fastp trimming at Q25 and MiXCR clonotype assembly, TCRdb reanalyzed the public sequencing data and kept in-frame beta chains. Each CDR3 protein gets just one entry, which takes the most common genes and DNA from the rows behind it. This sample is represented by 300,000 to 400,000 distinct CDR3 sequences; over 10% of them were singletons. The leading ten clones occupy 9.2% of the sample. Sequencing input: blood. These receptors all come from a woman younger than 35 with Graves' hyperthyroidism.

The chain employs TRBV9 and TRBJ2-1; possibly TRBD2 for D (6 bases). From germline, CDR1 is SGDLS and CDR2 YYNGEE. V lost 5 bases, J lost 13 bases, and 19 bases lay in between. The CDR3 length is 13 residues. This CDR3 reads CASSGSDGGQQFF. CDR3 coding DNA: TGTGCCAGCAGTGGGTCCGACGGAGGGCAACAGTTCTTC.

This rearrangement joins TRBV5-1 to TRBJ2-2, with TRBD2 identical over 8 bases. The CDR3 consists of 16 residues. Germline CDR1 reads SGHRS; CDR2 reads YFSETQ. V was clipped by 1 base and J by 1 base; unmatched bases: 3. CDR3 nucleotide sequence: TGCGCCAGCAGCTTGCGGCTAGCGGGGAACACCGGGGAGCTGTTTTTT. It specifies CASSLRLAGNTGELFF.

This clonotype was picked up many times. CDR3 coding DNA: TGTGCCAGCAGCTTCGGGACAGGGGGTGTAACTGAAGCTTTCTTT. This gives the protein CASSFGTGGVTEAFF. V is TRBV5-6 and J is TRBJ1-1; 11 positions match TRBD1. Trimming removed 2 bases from V and 5 bases from J; junction bases left unmatched: 5. Germline CDR1 reads SGHDT; CDR2 reads YYEEEE. This CDR3 contains 15 residues.

The chain carries TRBV11-2 and TRBJ2-7; TRBD2 matches 7 bases. This CDR3 spans 15 amino acids. The germline gives CDR1 SGHAT, CDR2 FQNNGV. Trimming removed 4 bases from V and 1 base from J; junction bases left unmatched: 7. In DNA, the CDR3 is TGTGCCAGCAGCTATGGACTAGACCCGTCCTACGAGCAGTACTTC. Its protein product is CASSYGLDPSYEQYF.

This CDR3 reads CATSEMDRGYGEQFF. The CDR3 region has the DNA TGTGCCACCAGTGAAATGGACAGGGGTTACGGTGAGCAGTTCTTC. The chain uses TRBV24-1 and TRBJ2-1, with 9 bases aligning to TRBD1. The V gene's germline CDR1 is KGHDR and CDR2 SFDVKD. The CDR3 runs 15 residues. With V trimmed by 4 bases and J by 9 bases, 9 bases remained unmatched.

The sample holds many counts of this clonotype. The chain joins TRBV30 to TRBJ2-4; a possible D gene is TRBD1 (6 bases). Germline values: CDR1 GTSNPN, CDR2 SVGIG (reference sequence). The CDR3 extends over 10 amino acids. V lost 2 bases and J 14 bases, leaving 10 bases between the germline ends. The CDR3 DNA reads TGTGCCTGGAGTACAGACAGGAAGTACTTC. Its protein product is CAWSTDRKYF.

This clonotype has a count of ten or more. The chain combines TRBV7-2 with TRBJ2-3, with D unresolved. The ends were cut back, 1 base at V and 5 bases at J, with 4 bases in the middle. This CDR3 is built from 12 residues. The V gene's germline CDR1 is SGHTA and CDR2 FQGNSA. The chain's CDR3 is CASSLEQDTQYF. CDR3 nucleotides: TGTGCCAGCAGCTTAGAACAAGATACGCAGTATTTT.

The V call is TRBV11-2, the J call TRBJ2-6, with D unresolved. Per the germline V gene, CDR1 is SGHAT and CDR2 is FQNNGV. Trimming pared 5 bases from V and 2 bases from J, leaving 13 bases between. The CDR3 spans 16 residues. The DNA of the CDR3 is TGTGCCAGCAGCCCCCATTGGCGCCCTGGGGCCAACGTCCTGACTTTC. Encoded protein: CASSPHWRPGANVLTF. Combining the CDR3 with reference TRBV11-2 and TRBJ2-6 gives the whole variable domain EAGVAQSPRYKIIEKRQSVAFWCNPISGHATLYWYQQILGQGPKLLIQFQNNGVVDDSQLPKDRFSAERLKGVDSTLKIQPAKLEDSAVYLCASSPHWRPGANVLTFGAGSRLTVL.

This clonotype was found many times. The V gene is TRBV30, the J gene TRBJ2-3, with D hard to call. Germline V gives CDR1 GTSNPN, CDR2 SVGIG (reference sequence). V was cut by 2 bases and J by 0 bases, with 6 bases left in between. The CDR3 runs 13 residues. In DNA form, the CDR3 reads TGTGCCTGGAGTCTCACTAGCACAGATACGCAGTATTTT. The encoded protein is CAWSLTSTDTQYF. Combining the CDR3 with reference TRBV30 and TRBJ2-3 gives the whole variable domain SQTIHQWPATLVQPVGSPLSLECTVEGTSNPNLYWYRQAAGRGLQLLFYSVGIGQISSEVPQNLSASRPQDRQFILSSKKLLLSDSGFYLCAWSLTSTDTQYFGPGTRLTVL.

This clonotype was recorded many times. The chain is built from TRBV6-1 and TRBJ2-1; D remains ambiguous. V was trimmed by 6 bases and J by 3 bases, leaving 9 bases between them. CDR3 length equals 13 residues. Germline loops: CDR1 MNHNS, CDR2 SASEGT. CDR3 DNA sequence: TGTGCCAGCAGAGGACCCCTCTACAATGAGCAGTTCTTC. This sequence encodes CASRGPLYNEQFF.

This clonotype has ten or more counts. This chain joins TRBV3-1 and TRBJ2-3, with 8 bases lining up with TRBD1. V dropped 5 bases and J dropped 2; count of bases not matched to a gene: 18. The CDR3 consists of 19 residues. Germline assignment: CDR1 LGHDT and CDR2 YNNKEL (reference sequence). CDR3 sequence reads: CASSDSDRDPFPATDTQYF. The DNA of the CDR3 is TGTGCCAGCAGCGATTCGGACAGGGACCCGTTTCCTGCCACAGATACGCAGTATTTT.

This clonotype occurred many times. This rearrangement joins TRBV29-1 to TRBJ2-1; possibly TRBD1 for D (7 bases). This CDR3 spans 15 amino acids. In germline, CDR1 is SQVTM, CDR2 ANQGSEA. Trimming removed 1 base at V and 2 bases at J, with 12 bases between. CDR3 region: CSVEAGDRAYNEQFF. The CDR3 DNA sequence: TGCAGCGTTGAAGCGGGAGACAGGGCCTACAATGAGCAGTTCTTC.

The sample holds a few counts of this clonotype. The V and J genes are TRBV5-8 and TRBJ2-7, with TRBD1 identical over 7 bases. The V gene end was trimmed by 3 bases and the J gene end by 0 bases; junction bases not matched to a gene: 12. The CDR3 consists of 17 residues. Per the germline V gene, CDR1 is SGHTS and CDR2 is YDEGEE. The CDR3 region is CASSWSRLRDSSYEQYF. CDR3 nucleotides: TGTGCCAGCAGCTGGTCCAGGCTCAGGGACAGCTCCTACGAGCAGTACTTC.

This clonotype was picked up many times. The chain is built from TRBV10-3 and TRBJ2-1, with 10 bases aligning to TRBD2. The ends lost 6 bases at V and 7 bases at J; junction bases unmatched: 18. CDR3 length equals 18 residues. The V gene's germline CDR1 is ENHRY and CDR2 SYGVKD. The CDR3 protein is CAIRGPTGEREGLNEQFF. CDR3 nucleotides: TGTGCCATCAGGGGCCCGACGGGGGAGCGGGAGGGCCTGAATGAGCAGTTCTTC.

A word on this clonotype: This may arise from a read error, as a much more abundant clone is one base away. The chain recombines TRBV5-5 with TRBJ2-7; D is uncertain. Germline V gene sequence: CDR1 SGHKS, CDR2 YYEKEE (reference sequence). The CDR3 covers 11 residues. Trimming cost V 4 bases and J 6 bases, with 8 bases left between them. In DNA form, the CDR3 reads TGTGCCAGCAGCACGGGCCCCGAGCAGTACTTC. This sequence encodes CASSTGPEQYF.

This clonotype has at least ten counts. The J gene is TRBJ1-1, the V gene TRBV7-6, with TRBD1 as a possible D gene (5 bases). The CDR3 extends over 15 amino acids. The germline V and J ends were trimmed by 1 base and 7 bases, with 16 bases remaining between them. Germline values: CDR1 SGHVS, CDR2 FNYEAQ. CDR3 amino acids: CASSLVGGGVHEAFF. In nucleotides, the CDR3 is TGTGCCAGCAGCTTAGTGGGGGGGGGGGTTCATGAAGCTTTCTTT.

The gene calls are TRBV7-9 and TRBJ1-3, with TRBD1 matching over 9 bases. Trimming at V came to 4 bases and at J to 0 bases, leaving 4 bases not matched to a gene. Germline V gene data show CDR1 as SEHNR and CDR2 as FQNEAQ (reference sequence). The CDR3 has 16 amino acids. The CDR3 loop is CASSYLTGGSGNTIYF. The DNA for the CDR3 is TGTGCCAGCAGCTACCTGACAGGGGGCTCTGGAAACACCATATATTTT. The full variable domain, rest sourced from reference TRBV7-9 and TRBJ1-3, is DTGVSQNPRHKITKRGQNVTFRCDPISEHNRLYWYRQTLGQGPEFLTYFQNEAQLEKSRLLSDRFSAERPKGSFSTLEIQRTEQGDSAMYLCASSYLTGGSGNTIYFGEGSWLTVV.

This clonotype was picked up many times. This chain links TRBV7-9 with TRBJ2-5, with D maybe TRBD1 (6 bases). The CDR3 loop spans 16 amino acids. Germline loops: CDR1 SEHNR, CDR2 FQNEAQ (reference sequence). Between the trimmed V and J ends, which lost 6 bases and 9 bases, there was a span of 26 bases. The CDR3 nucleotides read TGTGCCAGCAGATTCACAAGGGGGAAGGCCCGTGAGGCCCAGTACTTC. It encodes CASRFTRGKAREAQYF. The full variable domain, its missing parts supplied by reference TRBV7-9 and TRBJ2-5, is DTGVSQNPRHKITKRGQNVTFRCDPISEHNRLYWYRQTLGQGPEFLTYFQNEAQLEKSRLLSDRFSAERPKGSFSTLEIQRTEQGDSAMYLCASRFTRGKAREAQYFGPGTRLLVL.

This clonotype was picked up many times. J is TRBJ1-1 and V is TRBV11-3; D is unresolved. The CDR3 is made up of 19 amino acids. Trimming took off 5 bases at V and 4 bases at J, with 29 bases between the two ends. CDR1 and CDR2 from the germline V gene are SGHNT and YENEEA. The CDR3 DNA is TGTGCCAGCAGCCCCCAAAGTACAAGTGCCCTTGTTAGGTGCACTGAAGCTTTCTTT. Protein sequence: CASSPQSTSALVRCTEAFF.

J is TRBJ2-7 and V is TRBV19; D gene ambiguous. CDR1 is LNHDA and CDR2 is SQIVND in the germline V gene (reference sequence). Trimming shortened V by 4 bases and J by 0 bases, and 13 bases separated the two germline ends. The CDR3 runs to 15 residues. In DNA form, the CDR3 reads TGTGCCAGTAGTACGGCAGGCCACAGCTCCTACGAGCAGTACTTC. This translates into CASSTAGHSSYEQYF.

The rearrangement uses TRBV24-1 and TRBJ1-2; the match to TRBD1 covers 7 bases. This CDR3 is built from 16 residues. J was trimmed by 4 bases and V by 5 bases; bases with no gene match: 12. Germline assignment: CDR1 KGHDR and CDR2 SFDVKD. The CDR3: CATSAKDRRPSYGYTF. The CDR3, as DNA: TGTGCCACCAGTGCCAAGGACAGGAGACCCTCCTATGGCTACACCTTC.

This clonotype appeared many times. The chain couples TRBV7-9 to TRBJ2-1; 8 nucleotides match TRBD2. J was trimmed by 6 bases and V by 7 bases; bases with no gene match: 11. The germline V gene encodes CDR1 SEHNR and CDR2 FQNEAQ (reference sequence). The CDR3 length is 15 residues. CDR3 region: CASTKAGAESNEQFF. The DNA of the CDR3 is TGTGCCAGCACCAAAGCGGGGGCAGAGTCCAATGAGCAGTTCTTC.

The CDR3: CASSPRLRDYEQYF. CDR3 coding DNA: TGTGCCAGCTCACCACGACTTAGGGACTACGAGCAGTACTTC. V usage is TRBV18 and J usage is TRBJ2-7; unclear D gene. V gave up 1 base and J gave up 3 bases, with 10 bases separating them. This CDR3 has 14 amino acids. Germline CDR1 and CDR2: KGHSH and LQKENI.

In this sample, this clonotype turned up many times. The chain couples TRBV2 to TRBJ2-1; TRBD2 matches 7 bases. V gave up 6 bases and J gave up 5 bases; unmatched junction bases: 7. Germline loops: CDR1 SNHLY, CDR2 FYNNEI. The CDR3 runs 14 residues. The CDR3: CASRTSWRDNEQFF. The CDR3 DNA follows: TGTGCCAGCAGGACTAGCTGGCGTGACAATGAGCAGTTCTTC.

There are many counts of this clonotype. This chain connects TRBV7-9 to TRBJ1-3, with 8 bases matching TRBD1. Germline lookup yields CDR1 SEHNR and CDR2 FQNEAQ (reference sequence). The CDR3 extends over 16 amino acids. V dropped 6 bases and J dropped 4; count of bases not matched to a gene: 11. The CDR3 here is CASRMTGALRGNTIYF. The DNA for the CDR3 is TGTGCCAGCAGGATGACAGGGGCCTTGAGAGGAAACACCATATATTTT.